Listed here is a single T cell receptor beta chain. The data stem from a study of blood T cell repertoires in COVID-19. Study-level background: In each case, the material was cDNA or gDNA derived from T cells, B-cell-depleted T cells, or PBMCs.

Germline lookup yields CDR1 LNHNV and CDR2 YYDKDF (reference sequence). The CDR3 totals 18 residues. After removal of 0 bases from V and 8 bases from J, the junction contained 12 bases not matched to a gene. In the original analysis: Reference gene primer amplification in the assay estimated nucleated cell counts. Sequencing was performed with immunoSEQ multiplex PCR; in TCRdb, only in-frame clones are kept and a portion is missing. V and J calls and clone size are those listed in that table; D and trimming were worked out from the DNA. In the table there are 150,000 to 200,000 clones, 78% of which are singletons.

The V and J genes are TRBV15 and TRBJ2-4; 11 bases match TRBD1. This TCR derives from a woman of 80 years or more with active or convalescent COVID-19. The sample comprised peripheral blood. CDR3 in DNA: TGTGCCACCAGCAGAGAAGAGGGGACAGGGGGTGGTCGGGACATTCAGTACTTC. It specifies CATSREEGTGGGRDIQYF.